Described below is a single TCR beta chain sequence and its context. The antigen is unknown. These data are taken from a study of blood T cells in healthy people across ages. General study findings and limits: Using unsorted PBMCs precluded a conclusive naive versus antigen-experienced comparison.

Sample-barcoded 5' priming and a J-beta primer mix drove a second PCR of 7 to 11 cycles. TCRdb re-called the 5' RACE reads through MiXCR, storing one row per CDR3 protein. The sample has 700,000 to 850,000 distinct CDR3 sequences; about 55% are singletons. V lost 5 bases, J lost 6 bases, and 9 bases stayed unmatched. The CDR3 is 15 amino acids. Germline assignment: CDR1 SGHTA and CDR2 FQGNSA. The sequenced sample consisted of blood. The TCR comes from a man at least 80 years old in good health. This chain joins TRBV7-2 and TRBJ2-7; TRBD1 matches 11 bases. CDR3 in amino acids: CASSQRTGGGGEQYF. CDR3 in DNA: TGTGCCAGCAGCCAACGGACAGGGGGCGGGGGCGAGCAGTACTTC.